What follows is one TCR beta chain and its context. Per the original methods: The authors estimated nucleated cell counts from reference gene primer amplification. Profiled with immunoSEQ multiplex PCR; TCRdb holds only in-frame clones, not every one. V and J calls and clone size follow that table, whereas D and trimming were derived from the DNA. This table has about 240,000 clones, around 87% appearing once. The sample comes from a study of blood T cell repertoires in COVID-19. Trimming cost V 5 bases and J 6 bases, with 14 bases left between them. The CDR3 loop spans 13 amino acids. Per germline, CDR1 SGHDT and CDR2 YYEEEE.

The sample comprised peripheral blood. The receptor was isolated from a woman aged 70-85 years with active or convalescent COVID-19. The chain employs TRBV5-6 and TRBJ1-2; D call uncertain. This CDR3 is CASSFLAVNGYTF. CDR3 nucleotide sequence: TGTGCCAGCAGTTTCCTGGCAGTTAATGGCTACACCTTC.